This TCR beta chain derives from a study of T cell repertoires in cytomegalovirus infection. Study as a whole: Based on public TCR beta signatures, there were indications of CMV infection and of a matching HLA type.

Study-wide findings and caveats: The study found HLA-C-restricted CMV-specific TCR beta clonotypes dominating the ex vivo response. Totalled public TCR beta family frequency picked out people who carried CMV plus the relevant HLA.

This clonotype appeared many times. Its antigen is not known. The germline V gene has CDR1 WSHSY and CDR2 SAAADI. The CDR3 spans 15 residues. Trimming took off 2 bases at V and 1 base at J, with 9 bases between the two ends. TCRdb re-analysed the reads in MiXCR, keeping a single row per CDR3 protein. The table lists fewer than 400,000 distinct CDR3 sequences, about a sixth of them singletons, with under 9% in the top ten. The J gene is TRBJ2-1, the V gene TRBV10-2; no firm D call. The source is a human donor in good health (CMV status not recorded). Some clones in this sample may be carry-over from other donors' samples. Sequencing was done on a sample of PBMCs. The CDR3: CASSEDLSSYNEQFF. In DNA, the CDR3 is TGCGCCAGCAGTGAGGATCTGAGTTCCTACAATGAGCAGTTCTTC.